The sequence of this T cell receptor (beta chain) was determined in a study of glioma-infiltrating T cells. TCR alpha and beta CDR3 regions were amplified from RNA using iRepertoire nested multiplex PCR. Tissue mRNA or PBMC total RNA, about 85-400 ng, went into one-step reverse transcription and amplification. TCRdb re-derived calls from the multiplex PCR reads in MiXCR, one entry per CDR3 protein. The sample has more than 95,000 distinct CDR3 sequences, approximately 28% seen once. This clonotype was counted ten times or more. Germline CDR1 and CDR2: MGHRA and YSYEKL. CDR3 length: 15 residues. The V end lost 4 bases, the J end lost 1 base, and 13 bases lay between the germline ends.

This sequence was found in a human donor with low-grade glioma or glioblastoma, undergoing nonglioma brain surgery, or in good health (not recorded which). Sequenced: glioma tissue, nonneoplastic brain tissue, or PBMCs (not recorded which). The chain uses TRBV4-1 and TRBJ1-1; tentatively, D is TRBD1 (5 bases). The CDR3 here is CASSPQGFANTEAFF. Written as DNA, the CDR3 is TGCGCCAGCAGCCCTCAGGGTTTCGCGAACACTGAAGCTTTCTTT.